A selection of T cell receptor beta chains follows, all from one sample in a study of identical twins. TCRdb itself ran the 5' RACE reads through MiXCR, one entry per CDR3 protein. Among around 100,000 distinct CDR3 sequences listed, under 6.5% were seen once. The specimen was memory T cells sorted from blood. These receptors all come from a woman in her forties or fifties in good health. Both conserved end residues are part of each CDR3. A D gene is named only where the DNA matches it firmly. Clone size is shown for a subset of rows, as once, few, many or a class of expanded clone.

- | many | TRBJ2-1 | TRBV11-2 | CASSLVLANEQFF | TGTGCCAGCAGCTTAGTACTAGCCAATGAGCAGTTCTTC
TRBD1 | many | TRBJ1-5 | TRBV29-1 | CSVAGQGWGDHSNQPQHF | TGCAGCGTTGCCGGACAGGGCTGGGGAGATCACAGCAATCAGCCCCAGCATTTT
- | few | TRBJ1-5 | TRBV5-1 | CASSFGDGGAPQHF | TGCGCCAGCAGCTTTGGGGACGGCGGCGCGCCCCAGCATTTT
TRBD1 | many | TRBJ2-2 | TRBV27 | CASRTGLNTGELFF | TGTGCCAGCCGGACAGGGCTTAACACCGGGGAGCTGTTTTTT
TRBD2 | many | TRBJ2-7 | TRBV6-1 | CASSELGTSGMYEQYF | TGTGCCAGCAGTGAACTTGGGACTAGCGGAATGTACGAGCAGTACTTC
TRBD2 | once | TRBJ2-3 | TRBV6-1 | CASSEYTRAGLSPDTQYF | TGTGCCAGCAGTGAATACACAAGAGCGGGACTCAGTCCAGATACGCAGTATTTT
- | many | TRBJ1-2 | TRBV24-1 | CATSSHNYGYTF | TGTGCCACCTCGAGCCATAACTATGGCTACACCTTC
- | - | TRBJ2-1 | TRBV20-1 | CSARDRGRVNEQFF | TGCAGTGCTAGAGATCGGGGACGCGTCAATGAGCAGTTCTTC
- | many | TRBJ2-7 | TRBV4-1 | CASSQGQGLSSYEQYF | TGCGCCAGCAGCCAAGGTCAGGGCTTAAGCTCCTACGAGCAGTACTTC
- | many | TRBJ2-2 | TRBV25-1 | CASSVRLAGELFF | TGTGCCAGCAGTGTCCGACTAGCCGGGGAGCTGTTTTTT
- | few | TRBJ2-2 | TRBV11-3 | CASSLRSTGELFF | TGTGCCAGCAGCTTACGGTCCACCGGGGAGCTGTTTTTT
- | few | TRBJ2-3 | TRBV4-2 | CASSQAREPDTQYF | TGTGCCAGCAGCCAAGCCCGGGAGCCAGATACGCAGTATTTT
- | many | TRBJ2-1 | TRBV7-9 | CASSLVIGILAANEQFF | TGTGCCAGCAGCTTAGTGATCGGGATTCTCGCTGCTAATGAGCAGTTCTTC
TRBD2 | many | TRBJ2-1 | TRBV5-1 | CASSLGGLAGGGYNEQFF | TGCGCCAGCAGCTTGGGTGGACTAGCGGGAGGGGGGTACAATGAGCAGTTCTTC
TRBD1 | many | TRBJ2-3 | TRBV11-2 | CASSFGTDTDTQYF | TGTGCCAGCAGCTTCGGGACAGACACAGATACGCAGTATTTT
TRBD2 | many | TRBJ2-3 | TRBV24-1 | CATSDPGLAGLRGTDTQYF | TGTGCCACCAGTGACCCCGGACTAGCGGGACTTAGGGGCACAGATACGCAGTATTTT
TRBD2 | - | TRBJ2-7 | TRBV7-2 | CASRRGGTNSYEQYF | TGTGCCAGCCGACGGGGCGGGACTAATTCCTACGAGCAGTACTTC
- | many | TRBJ1-2 | TRBV6-2/TRBV6-3 | CASSTLKGVSYGYTF | TGTGCCAGCAGTACTCTGAAGGGGGTTTCCTATGGCTACACCTTC
- | many | TRBJ2-1 | TRBV7-8 | CASSLGRTDNEQFF | TGTGCCAGCAGCTTAGGGCGGACAGACAATGAGCAGTTCTTC
TRBD2 | few | TRBJ2-1 | TRBV27 | CASSYKAGAYNEQFF | TGTGCCAGCAGTTACAAAGCGGGGGCCTACAATGAGCAGTTCTTC
- | many | TRBJ1-4 | TRBV7-6 | CASSLLGEGKLFF | TGTGCCAGCAGCTTATTAGGGGAAGGAAAACTGTTTTTT
TRBD2 | many | TRBJ2-1 | TRBV20-1 | CSAGLAGGDEQFF | TGCAGTGCCGGACTAGCGGGAGGGGATGAGCAGTTCTTC
- | - | TRBJ1-1 | TRBV29-1 | CSAKGGRTEAFF | TGCAGCGCGAAAGGGGGGAGGACTGAAGCTTTCTTT
- | many | TRBJ2-2 | TRBV5-1 | CASEPFGVGTGELFF | TGCGCCAGCGAACCCTTCGGCGTTGGCACCGGGGAGCTGTTTTTT
TRBD2 | many | TRBJ2-1 | TRBV20-1 | CSARPLAVFYNEQFF | TGCAGTGCTAGACCCCTAGCGGTTTTTTACAATGAGCAGTTCTTC
TRBD2 | many | TRBJ2-1 | TRBV12-3/TRBV12-4 | CASSSGMSSYNEQFF | TGTGCCAGCAGCAGCGGGATGAGCTCCTACAATGAGCAGTTCTTC
TRBD1 | many | TRBJ1-5 | TRBV11-2 | CASSPITGGSNQPQHF | TGTGCCAGCAGCCCAATTACAGGGGGTAGCAATCAGCCCCAGCATTTT
- | many | TRBJ2-3 | TRBV29-1 | CSVEFDTQYF | TGCAGCGTTGAGTTCGATACGCAGTATTTT
TRBD2 | many | TRBJ2-5 | TRBV29-1 | CSVAGRGRETQYF | TGCAGCGTTGCGGGGAGGGGAAGGGAGACCCAGTACTTC
TRBD1 | many | TRBJ1-2 | TRBV29-1 | CSVGTGSYGYTF | TGCAGCGTTGGGACAGGGTCTTATGGCTACACCTTC
- | - | TRBJ2-3 | TRBV9 | CASSRMDTDTQYF | TGTGCCAGCAGCCGTATGGACACAGATACGCAGTATTTT
TRBD1 | few | TRBJ1-1 | TRBV6-1 | CASSEGQGLNTEAFF | TGTGCCAGCAGTGAAGGACAGGGTCTGAACACTGAAGCTTTCTTT
TRBD1 | many | TRBJ1-6 | TRBV5-1 | CASSLEQGYNSPLHF | TGCGCCAGCAGCTTGGAACAGGGGTATAATTCACCCCTCCACTTT
- | - | TRBJ2-1 | TRBV3-1 | CASSQVDGNEQFF | TGTGCCAGCAGCCAAGTTGACGGGAATGAGCAGTTCTTC
TRBD1 | many | TRBJ1-5 | TRBV30 | CAWSPGTGHQPQHF | TGTGCCTGGAGCCCCGGGACAGGTCATCAGCCCCAGCATTTT
TRBD1 | many | TRBJ1-2 | TRBV9 | CASSPGQGDGYTF | TGTGCCAGCAGCCCTGGACAGGGGGATGGCTACACCTTC
- | few | TRBJ1-1 | TRBV5-5 | CASSSRQQGGEAFF | TGTGCCAGCAGCTCCCGCCAACAGGGAGGGGAGGCTTTCTTT
TRBD1 | many | TRBJ2-3 | TRBV5-6 | CASSTLRDRGGLAQYF | TGTGCCAGCAGCACACTCCGGGACAGGGGGGGTCTCGCGCAGTATTTT
- | few | TRBJ1-3 | TRBV7-8 | CASSSLGGRGGNTIYF | TGTGCCAGCAGCTCGCTGGGGGGCAGGGGTGGAAACACCATATATTTT
TRBD2 | - | TRBJ2-5 | TRBV6-6 | CASSWTSGRETQYF | TGTGCCAGCAGTTGGACTAGCGGGAGGGAGACCCAGTACTTC
TRBD2 | many | TRBJ2-1 | TRBV4-1 | CASSRPTSVHNEQFF | TGCGCCAGCAGCCGCCCGACTAGCGTCCACAATGAGCAGTTCTTC
TRBD2 | few | TRBJ2-3 | TRBV6-1 | CASKLAASTDTQYF | TGTGCCAGCAAACTAGCGGCTAGCACAGATACGCAGTATTTT
- | many | TRBJ2-4 | TRBV10-1 | CASTEGSGNIQYF | TGCGCCAGCACCGAGGGGTCTGGAAACATTCAGTACTTC
- | many | TRBJ2-3 | TRBV11-2 | CASSARDHRTDTQYF | TGTGCCAGCAGCGCCCGGGATCATCGCACAGATACGCAGTATTTT